These 24 T cell receptor beta chains originate from one sample sequenced in a study of early T cells in non-severe SARS-CoV-2 infection. TCRdb re-called the 5' RACE reads with MiXCR, one entry per CDR3 protein. Altogether 25,000 to 30,000 distinct CDR3 sequences are present, 4% to 5.5% being singletons, with the ten largest covering roughly 10%. What was sequenced was whole blood. The receptor source for this set is an adult who was a healthcare worker with PCR-confirmed SARS-CoV-2 infection or an uninfected control (not recorded which).

This clonotype was picked up many times. This chain uses TRBV9 with TRBJ2-7; 8 positions agree with TRBD1. The CDR3 sequence is 16 residues long. The V gene end was trimmed by 0 bases and the J gene end by 7 bases; junction bases not matched to a gene: 12. Per germline, CDR1 SGDLS and CDR2 YYNGEE. The CDR3 protein is CASSVAPRTGPAEQYF. CDR3 coding DNA: TGTGCCAGCAGCGTAGCGCCCCGGACAGGGCCCGCAGAGCAGTACTTC.

This clonotype occurred many times. This sequence joins TRBV7-2 and TRBJ1-2; 7 bases align to TRBD1. With 1 base clipped from V and 4 bases from J, the junction kept 6 bases outside the gene matches. The CDR3 extends over 15 amino acids. The germline V gene has CDR1 SGHTA and CDR2 FQGNSA. CDR3 nucleotides: TGTGCCAGCAGCTTAGAGGGGGGACAGCCCTATGGCTACACCTTC. Translation: CASSLEGGQPYGYTF.

This clonotype is labeled medium-sized. The gene calls are TRBV10-2 and TRBJ1-6; no clear D gene. Germline-derived CDR1 and CDR2 are WSHSY and SAAADI. Trimming removed 2 bases from V and 7 bases from J, with 9 bases in between. The CDR3 sequence is 14 residues long. The CDR3 DNA follows: TGCGCCAGCAGTGAGGGAGTCCACAATTCACCCCTCCACTTT. It codes for CASSEGVHNSPLHF.

In this sample, this clonotype turned up many times. The chain links TRBV28 to TRBJ1-4; 9 bases agree with TRBD1. CDR3 length: 14 amino acids. The V gene's germline CDR1 is MDHEN and CDR2 SYDVKM. V trimming: 3 bases; J trimming: 7 bases; junction bases outside the gene matches: 3. The CDR3 DNA follows: TGTGCCAGCAGTTTGCCGGGACAGGGTGAAAAACTGTTTTTT. Protein product: CASSLPGQGEKLFF.

This clonotype showed up many times. CDR3 loop: CASSVTAGRYEQYF. In DNA, the CDR3 is TGTGCCAGCAGCGTAACAGCGGGACGCTACGAGCAGTACTTC. This chain uses TRBV9 with TRBJ2-7; 7 positions match TRBD2. The CDR3 runs to 14 residues. Germline assignment: CDR1 SGDLS and CDR2 YYNGEE. The trim removed 1 base at V and 3 bases at J, leaving 4 bases unmatched.

This clonotype was observed many times. The chain links TRBV4-2 to TRBJ2-7; TRBD2 matches 9 bases. After removal of 1 base from V and 4 bases from J, the junction contained 8 bases not matched to a gene. The germline CDR1 and CDR2 sequences are LGHNA and YNFKEQ. This CDR3 has 16 residues. CDR3 sequence (DNA): TGTGCCAGCAGCCAAGTGGTAGCGGGGGCCGCTTACGAGCAGTACTTC. Translating gives CASSQVVAGAAYEQYF.

CDR3 residues: CASSLSGRYNEQFF. CDR3 nucleotides: TGTGCCAGCAGCCTTAGCGGGAGGTATAATGAGCAGTTCTTC. The chain couples TRBV7-8 to TRBJ2-1, with 10 bases lining up with TRBD2. This CDR3 comprises 14 residues. From germline, CDR1 is SGHVS and CDR2 FQNEAQ. The trim removed 5 bases at V and 7 bases at J, leaving 5 bases unmatched.

This clonotype was detected ten times or more. The chain uses TRBV20-1 and TRBJ2-1, with 7 nucleotides matching TRBD1. This CDR3 spans 12 amino acids. CDR1 and CDR2 (germline): DFQATT, SNEGSKA (reference sequence). Germline trimming cut 5 bases from V and 9 bases from J; bases unmatched to any gene: 7. The CDR3 spells CSALQGFAEQFF. CDR3 nucleotides: TGCAGTGCTTTACAGGGGTTCGCTGAGCAGTTCTTC.

This clonotype has ten or more counts. V usage is TRBV29-1 and J usage is TRBJ1-1; TRBD1 matches at 9 bases. Germline CDR1 and CDR2: SQVTM and ANQGSEA. Trimming at V came to 0 bases and at J to 8 bases, leaving 4 bases not matched to a gene. This CDR3 is built from 13 residues. CDR3 sequence: CSVEDLDRGEAFF. In DNA form, the CDR3 reads TGCAGCGTTGAAGATTTGGACAGGGGAGAAGCTTTCTTT.

This clonotype appeared many times. The rearrangement joins TRBV2 to TRBJ1-1, with 7 bases fitting TRBD1. This CDR3 region has 13 residues. Germline CDR1 reads SNHLY; CDR2 reads FYNNEI. The junction had 5 bases not matched to a gene; V was cut back by 6 bases and J by 4 bases. CDR3 in amino acids: CASRPGQLTEAFF. The CDR3 DNA reads as TGTGCCAGCAGGCCGGGACAGCTCACTGAAGCTTTCTTT. Full variable domain (missing parts from reference TRBV2 and TRBJ1-1): EPEVTQTPSHQVTQMGQEVILRCVPISNHLYFYWYRQILGQKVEFLVSFYNNEISEKSEIFDDQFSVERPDGSNFTLKIRSTKLEDSAMYFCASRPGQLTEAFFGQGTRLTVV.

This clonotype was counted ten times or more. The CDR3 DNA sequence: TGTGCCAGCAGTCCCTCAGTTTTAGGCGGGGAGCTGTTTTTT. It is translated as CASSPSVLGGELFF. The chain carries TRBV12-3 or TRBV12-4 and TRBJ2-2, with D unclear. This CDR3 has 14 residues. V was cut by 5 bases and J by 7 bases, with 14 bases left in between.

By share, this clonotype ranks as medium-sized. The rearrangement uses TRBV19 and TRBJ1-5, with D perhaps matching TRBD1 (6 bases). CDR1 and CDR2 from the germline V gene are LNHDA and SQIVND (reference sequence). V shed 6 bases and J shed 2 bases, with 14 bases lying between them. The CDR3 has 15 residues. The CDR3: CASSGGRGRNQPQHF. In DNA, the CDR3 is TGTGCCAGTAGCGGGGGCCGGGGGCGCAATCAGCCCCAGCATTTT.

This clonotype was seen repeatedly, ten times or more. The V and J genes are TRBV29-1 and TRBJ1-2; 9 positions agree with TRBD1. The germline CDR1 and CDR2 sequences are SQVTM and ANQGSEA. V lost 0 bases and J lost 5; bases outside the gene matches: 7. The CDR3 covers 15 residues. The CDR3 sequence: CSVEDRRDRVYGYTF. The CDR3 DNA is TGCAGCGTTGAAGATCGTAGGGACAGGGTGTATGGCTACACCTTC. The variable domain in full, completed from reference TRBV29-1 and TRBJ1-2, reads SAVISQKPSRDICQRGTSLTIQCQVDSQVTMMFWYRQQPGQSLTLIATANQGSEATYESGFVIDKFPISRPNLTFSTLTVSNMSPEDSSIYLCSVEDRRDRVYGYTFGSGTRLTVV.

This clonotype came up many times. V usage is TRBV11-3 and J usage is TRBJ2-2; 7 bases are a match to TRBD1. Trimming removed 5 bases from V and 5 bases from J; junction bases left unmatched: 5. Germline V CDR1 and CDR2: SGHNT, YENEEA. The CDR3 sequence is 14 residues long. The CDR3 sequence is CASSRGLGTGELFF. CDR3 DNA sequence: TGTGCCAGCAGCAGGGGGCTTGGGACCGGGGAGCTGTTTTTT.

The table lists this clonotype with a few counts. This chain uses TRBV6-4 with TRBJ2-2; tentatively, D is TRBD1 or TRBD2 (6 bases each). The CDR3 is 13 amino acids. The V end lost 3 bases, the J end lost 6 bases, and 8 bases lay between the germline ends. The germline gives CDR1 MRHNA, CDR2 SNTAGT. The CDR3 DNA follows: TGTGCCAGCAGTGAGGGGGGCGCCGGGGAGCTGTTTTTT. As protein: CASSEGGAGELFF.

This clonotype was seen at least ten times. The J gene is TRBJ2-1, the V gene TRBV6-1; D assignment may be TRBD1 or TRBD2 (5 bases each). Germline CDR1 reads MNHNS; CDR2 reads SASEGT. The length of the CDR3 is 14 residues. V was trimmed by 5 bases and J by 5 bases, leaving 13 bases between them. CDR3 amino acids: CASSTRGANNEQFF. CDR3 sequence (DNA): TGTGCCAGCAGTACTAGAGGGGCAAACAATGAGCAGTTCTTC.

This clonotype was recorded many times. The rearrangement uses TRBV20-1 and TRBJ1-1, with D unclear. The CDR3 contains 11 residues. CDR1 and CDR2 (germline): DFQATT, SNEGSKA (reference sequence). V lost 4 bases, J lost 1 base, and 4 bases lay in between. For the CDR3, the DNA is TGCAGTGCTATAAAGAACACTGAAGCTTTCTTT. Its protein product is CSAIKNTEAFF.

V and J are TRBV7-8 and TRBJ2-1; 12 positions agree with TRBD2. Germline assignment: CDR1 SGHVS and CDR2 FQNEAQ. The CDR3 has 14 amino acids. Germline trimming cut 5 bases from V and 9 bases from J; bases unmatched to any gene: 5. The CDR3 DNA reads TGTGCCAGCAGCAAACTAGCGGGAGGCTTTGAGCAGTTCTTC. Translation gives CASSKLAGGFEQFF.

This clonotype was seen at least ten times. A read error may account for a junction end that differs from germline. The chain carries TRBV29-1 and TRBJ1-2; no definite D call. CDR1 SQVTM and CDR2 ANQGSEA come from the germline V gene. The CDR3 runs to 12 residues. CDR3 coding DNA: TGCAGCGTCGAAGGCCCTAACTATGGCTACACCTTC. Amino acid sequence: CSVEGPNYGYTF. The full variable domain, in which reference TRBV29-1 and TRBJ1-2 provide the parts outside the CDR3, is SAVISQKPSRDICQRGTSLTIQCQVDSQVTMMFWYRQQPGQSLTLIATANQGSEATYESGFVIDKFPISRPNLTFSTLTVSNMSPEDSSIYLCSVEGPNYGYTFGSGTRLTVV.

There are many counts of this clonotype. This rearrangement joins TRBV25-1 to TRBJ1-2; possible D gene TRBD1, 5 bases. Trimming cost V 5 bases and J 4 bases, with 11 bases left between them. Germline CDR1 reads MGHDK; CDR2 reads SYGVNS. This CDR3 is built from 13 residues. CDR3 amino acids: CASSTGTGYGYTF. CDR3 sequence (DNA): TGTGCCAGCAGTACCGGGACTGGCTATGGCTACACCTTC.

V gene TRBV11-2 combines with J gene TRBJ2-4; D may match TRBD1 or TRBD2 (5 bases each). Looked up from germline, CDR1 is SGHAT and CDR2 is FQNNGV. The ends were cut back, 1 base at V and 5 bases at J, with 12 bases in the middle. This CDR3 comprises 15 residues. This chain's CDR3 is CASSLAGTSENIQYF. In nucleotides, the CDR3 is TGTGCCAGCAGCTTAGCCGGGACCTCGGAAAACATTCAGTACTTC.

This rearrangement joins TRBV20-1 to TRBJ2-4; a possible D gene is TRBD2 (5 bases). V dropped 5 bases and J dropped 1 base, with 9 bases sitting between them. The V gene's germline CDR1 is DFQATT and CDR2 SNEGSKA (reference sequence). CDR3 length: 13 residues. The CDR3 spells CSAPGKAKNIQYF. Here the CDR3 DNA reads TGCAGTGCTCCCGGGAAGGCCAAAAACATTCAGTACTTC.

This clonotype was detected many times. The chain uses TRBV4-1 and TRBJ2-2; TRBD2 matches at 9 bases. V lost 3 bases and J lost 7; bases outside the gene matches: 6. The CDR3 extends over 15 amino acids. Germline CDR1 MGHRA, CDR2 YSYEKL. The CDR3 DNA reads as TGCGCCAGCAGCCACCTACTAGCGGGCGGCGGGGAGCTGTTTTTT. Protein sequence: CASSHLLAGGGELFF.

Many counts were recorded for this clonotype. This chain connects TRBV5-4 to TRBJ1-1; TRBD1 matches at 10 bases. The junction had 6 bases not matched to a gene; V was cut back by 4 bases and J by 6 bases. This CDR3 is built from 14 residues. CDR1 is SGHNT and CDR2 is YYREEE in the germline V gene (reference sequence). The CDR3 loop is CASSIRDRGSEAFF. Written as DNA, the CDR3 is TGTGCCAGCAGCATCCGGGACAGGGGTTCTGAAGCTTTCTTT.